The TCR beta chain under discussion was sequenced for a study of blood T cell repertoires in COVID-19. Study background: PBMCs, B-cell-depleted T cells, or T cells provided the cDNA or gDNA that made up the material.

Using immunoSEQ multiplex PCR, the repertoire was profiled, and TCRdb retains in-frame clones only, with some absent. The sample lists about 250,000 clones; 80% to 90% were seen once. With 3 bases removed from V and 1 base from J, the gap between germline ends came to 15 bases. Germline V CDR1 and CDR2: ENHRY, SYGVKD. CDR3 length: 16 amino acids. The chain recombines TRBV10-3 with TRBJ1-1; D is unresolved. Material for sequencing was PBMCs or T cells enriched from blood (not recorded which). This receptor was identified in a woman aged 45-59 years who had been exposed to COVID-19. The CDR3 sequence is CAISDGMSGGNTEAFF. The CDR3 DNA reads TGTGCCATCAGTGACGGGATGAGTGGAGGGAACACTGAAGCTTTCTTT.